The 17 T cell receptor beta chains below were found in one sample sequenced in a study of blood T cell repertoires in COVID-19 (dated by TCRdb to the early 2020s). Library creation used the immunoSEQ multiplex PCR assay. The table was pulled from immuneACCESS by TCRdb, which kept in-frame rearrangements only. Such tables lose some clones; where checked, under half of the loss comes from unresolved V genes, and the rest has no known cause. In this sample the table shows 130,000 to 150,000 clones, roughly 81% of which occur a single time. The top ten hold roughly 2.6% of the sample. Sequencing was done on a sample of peripheral blood. The receptor source for this set is a human donor with acute or convalescent COVID-19. The donor label of this sample is uncertain.

CDR3 in amino acids: CASSLSLAGDNEQFF. As DNA, the CDR3 is TGTGCCAGCTCACTATCACTAGCGGGGGACAATGAGCAGTTCTTC. The chain combines TRBV18 with TRBJ2-1; 11 bases line up with TRBD2. From germline, CDR1 is KGHSH and CDR2 LQKENI. CDR3 length equals 15 residues. V was clipped by 4 bases and J by 5 bases; unmatched bases: 4. Full variable domain (missing parts from reference TRBV18 and TRBJ2-1): NAGVMQNPRHLVRRRGQEARLRCSPMKGHSHVYWYRQLPEEGLKFMVYLQKENIIDESGMPKERFSAEFPKEGPSILRIQQVVRGDSAAYFCASSLSLAGDNEQFFGPGTRLTVL.

V is TRBV7-8 and J is TRBJ1-2, with D maybe TRBD1 (5 bases). The germline V and J ends were trimmed by 0 bases and 7 bases, with 12 bases remaining between them. Germline lookup yields CDR1 SGHVS and CDR2 FQNEAQ. The CDR3 consists of 14 residues. DNA of the CDR3: TGTGCCAGCAGCTTAGCCTCAGGGATACGTGGCTACACCTTC. Amino acid sequence: CASSLASGIRGYTF.

Within the sample, this clone is medium-sized. The chain joins TRBV7-2 to TRBJ1-5; 9 positions match TRBD1. CDR3 length: 18 residues. Trimming removed 1 base from V and 2 bases from J; junction bases left unmatched: 9. In germline, CDR1 is SGHTA, CDR2 FQGNSA. Here the CDR3 DNA reads TGTGCCAGCAGCTTAGAGACGTTTGGGGACAGGGGCAATCAGCCCCAGCATTTT. Translation gives CASSLETFGDRGNQPQHF.

The chain joins TRBV25-1 to TRBJ2-3; D remains ambiguous. CDR1 and CDR2 (germline): MGHDK, SYGVNS. This CDR3 is built from 13 residues. The ends were cut back, 0 bases at V and 6 bases at J, with 7 bases in the middle. The CDR3 sequence is CASSEYFGDTQYF. The CDR3 coding sequence is TGTGCCAGCAGTGAATATTTCGGGGATACGCAGTATTTT.

The chain links TRBV7-3 to TRBJ2-2, with D perhaps matching TRBD1 (6 bases). Deletions cut 5 bases from V and 0 bases from J, with 10 bases between. Germline loops: CDR1 SGHTA, CDR2 FQGTGA. The CDR3 contains 15 residues. The CDR3 DNA reads TGTGCCAGCAGCGGACAGCTATCGAACACCGGGGAGCTGTTTTTT. The encoded protein is CASSGQLSNTGELFF.

This clone was counted once. The DNA is omitted, as the CDR3 cannot be located on it reliably, and the CDR3 follows TCRdb's listing. The V and J genes are TRBV21-1 and TRBJ2-7; the table's D gene call, TRBD2, was not cross checked with the DNA. TRBV21-1 is described as a pseudogene. The CDR3 extends over 17 residues, inclusive of both ends. CDR3 sequence reads: CASSKVLVAGGTYEQYF.

CDR3 in DNA: TGTGCCAGCAGCCAACTTCAGGGGGGCGATCACAATGAGCAGTTCTTC. This gives the protein CASSQLQGGDHNEQFF. This chain connects TRBV4-2 to TRBJ2-1; weak D call: TRBD1 (7 bases). The CDR3 contains 16 residues. Germline V CDR1 and CDR2: LGHNA, YNFKEQ. The germline V and J ends were trimmed by 2 bases and 5 bases, with 16 bases remaining between them.

This clone was seen just once. The chain links TRBV15 to TRBJ1-3, with 9 bases that match TRBD1. J was trimmed by 7 bases and V by 5 bases; bases with no gene match: 3. Germline V gives CDR1 LNHNV, CDR2 YYDKDF (reference sequence). The CDR3 totals 13 residues. CDR3 amino acids: CATSVGQGNTIYF. CDR3 DNA sequence: TGTGCCACCAGCGTCGGACAGGGGAACACCATATATTTT.

This clone was counted a single time. The rearrangement links TRBV23-1 to TRBJ2-3, with 8 bases identical to TRBD2. TRBV23-1 is known as an ORF, though its function is uncertain. The CDR3 totals 24 residues. Trimming took 0 bases from V and 4 from J; bases not matched to a gene: 30. DNA for the CDR3: TGCGCCAGCAGTCAATCCTTCTCGATCAGGACCCGGGGAAAGCTCGGGAGGGCGGCAGATACGCAGTATTTT. Translation: CASSQSFSIRTRGKLGRAADTQYF.

The gene calls are TRBV7-8 and TRBJ1-5; D is perhaps TRBD1 (6 bases). CDR1 is SGHVS, CDR2 FQNEAQ, per germline. There are 14 residues in the CDR3. V lost 5 bases to trimming and J lost 5 bases, with 13 bases between them. For the CDR3, the DNA is TGTGCCAGCAGCGGGAACAGGGCTGATCAGCCCCAGCATTTT. Encoded protein: CASSGNRADQPQHF.

This chain joins TRBV7-9 and TRBJ1-2, with a tentative D call TRBD1 (5 bases). The germline gives CDR1 SEHNR, CDR2 FQNEAQ (reference sequence). The CDR3 contains 14 residues. V shed 2 bases and J shed 8 bases, with 15 bases lying between them. CDR3 loop: CASSLLAQGVGYTF. CDR3 in DNA: TGTGCCAGCAGCTTACTCGCACAAGGGGTCGGCTACACCTTC.

This chain links TRBV29-1 with TRBJ1-4, with D tentatively TRBD1 (6 bases). Trimming cost V 4 bases and J 5 bases, with 11 bases left between them. CDR3 size: 13 residues. Germline loops: CDR1 SQVTM, CDR2 ANQGSEA. The chain's CDR3 is CSVVSTGNEKLFF. In DNA, the CDR3 is TGCAGCGTTGTCAGTACAGGGAATGAAAAACTGTTTTTT.

V and J are TRBV20-1 and TRBJ1-2; D is possibly TRBD1 (5 bases). Germline V gene data show CDR1 as DFQATT and CDR2 as SNEGSKA (reference sequence). Between the trimmed V and J ends, which lost 3 bases and 6 bases, there was a span of 8 bases. This CDR3 region has 11 residues. The DNA of the CDR3 is TGCAGTGCTAGGCGGGGGGATGGCTACACCTTC. It encodes CSARRGDGYTF.

The V and J genes are TRBV6-2 or TRBV6-3 and TRBJ1-1; maybe TRBD1 (6 bases). Trimming cost V 6 bases and J 2 bases, with 7 bases left between them. Germline CDR1 and CDR2: MNHEY and SVGEGT. The length of the CDR3 is 12 residues. The CDR3 DNA reads TGTGCCAGCAGCAGGGGAAACACTGAAGCTTTCTTT. This sequence encodes CASSRGNTEAFF.

The chain is built from TRBV6-5 and TRBJ1-6; 9 positions match TRBD1. Germline V CDR1 and CDR2: MNHEY, SVGAGI. V dropped 0 bases and J dropped 10; count of bases not matched to a gene: 7. The CDR3 contains 16 residues. The CDR3 sequence is CASSYSSTGGWSPLHF. CDR3 in DNA: TGTGCCAGCAGTTACTCAAGTACAGGGGGCTGGTCACCCCTCCACTTT.

The rearrangement uses TRBV18 and TRBJ1-5, with TRBD1 identical over 10 bases. The CDR3 spans 15 residues. The V gene end was trimmed by 4 bases and the J gene end by 3 bases; junction bases not matched to a gene: 3. The germline gives CDR1 KGHSH, CDR2 LQKENI. The chain's CDR3 is CASSLGQGTNQPQHF. CDR3 sequence (DNA): TGTGCCAGCTCACTGGGACAGGGGACCAATCAGCCCCAGCATTTT.

Notes on this clone: Additional DNA sequences in this sample encode the identical CDR3. The chain combines TRBV7-3 with TRBJ2-1; D is ambiguous. Germline CDR1 is SGHTA and CDR2 is FQGTGA. V was shortened by 1 base and J by 4 bases, with 5 bases between the two germline ends. The CDR3 consists of 13 residues. The CDR3 reads CASSLNSYNEQFF. The CDR3, as DNA: TGTGCCAGCAGCTTAAATAGTTACAATGAGCAGTTCTTC.